The following is a T cell receptor beta chain sequence with its context. The specificity of this receptor is unknown. No per-base quality is available; no much larger clone lies one base away. The data belong to a study of blood T cell repertoires in COVID-19 (dated by TCRdb to 2018 to 2020). A note on the overall study: The collaborator samples originated in the United States, Italy and Spain and spanned the acute and convalescent phases of COVID-19. The prospective study material was composed of cDNA or gDNA derived from T cells, B-cell-depleted T cells, or PBMCs. Subjects who had been exposed to COVID-19, were actively infected with it, or had recovered from it provided the deeply sampled blood TCRbeta repertoires that made up the dataset. The repertoires were made available in a free public database intended to serve as a resource for research on the immune response to SARS-CoV-2. The samples were drawn from two sources: the first 160 participants of the ongoing ImmuneRACE study, and 1,254 subjects contributed by 6 global collaborators. Sample metadata almost always included a de-identified subject ID, COVID-19 status, age in years and sex. Where HLA class I and class II types were available, the types were taken from metadata supplied by the sample provider, not from assay-based typing.

The immunoSEQ Assay, a bias-controlled multiplex PCR, was used to amplify TCRbeta CDR3 regions from genomic DNA. The published analysis was carried out like this. The number of nucleated cells in each sample was estimated by amplification of reference gene primers within the assay. To quantify the absolute abundance of each unique TCRbeta CDR3 rearrangement, sequence reads were collapsed and filtered. Productive Simpson clonality was computed per sample as the square root of Simpson's diversity index over productive rearrangements. TCRdb mirrors the immuneACCESS table, restricted to in-frame sequences. Some clones are absent from its copies; in checked studies, under half trace to an unresolved V gene, and the reason for the others is unknown. V and J calls and clone size come straight from that table; D and trimming were deduced from the DNA. For this sample there are approximately 220,000 clones; about four fifths appear just once. The top ten hold about 1.3% of the sample.

Broader findings and caveats from the paper: The quantity of clinical and demographic metadata differed by source and by participant and was supplied without curation.

In the prospective study, participants were roughly 18 to 95 years old, resided in under 30 geographic areas of the United States, and were enrolled through a virtual design. Cohort assignment in the prospective study relied on participant-reported clinical history from a screening survey and a study questionnaire. Mobile phlebotomists in the prospective study collected whole blood, serum and a nasopharyngeal or oropharyngeal swab from every participant. Additional blood draws and questionnaires over an approximately 2-month period could optionally be provided by prospective study participants. Blood samples from the prospective study were shipped frozen or at room temperature prior to DNA extraction. Counted from cysteine to phenylalanine, this CDR3 has 18 amino acids. Just CDR3 DNA is preserved here, 54 bases in frame from base 1. The germline V gene (reference sequence) specifies LGHDT as CDR1 and YNNKEL as CDR2. V is trimmed back by 4 bases and J by 0 bases, and the junction contains 10 bases that no gene match accounts for.

The rearrangement joined TRBV3-1 (or the pseudogene TRBV3-2) to TRBJ2-3, and TRBD2 aligns with 10 junction nucleotides. Sequencing input: PBMCs or T cells enriched from blood (not recorded which). This TCR was sampled from a woman in her thirties or forties with acute COVID-19. The CDR3 has the sequence CASSPRTSGFPSTDTQYF. The sequence in DNA is TGTGCCAGCAGCCCCAGGACTAGCGGATTCCCTAGCACAGATACGCAGTATTTT.